This T cell receptor (beta chain) was found in a study of T cells in Graves' hyperthyroidism and ophthalmopathy. The study's findings and limits: Most clonotypes expanded in thyroid above 0.001 were likewise present in blood.

This clonotype showed up many times. Its antigen remains unknown. Germline CDR1 and CDR2: WSHSY and SAAADI. V lost 4 bases, J lost 10 bases, and 16 bases lay in between. This CDR3 is 13 amino acids long. Amplification targeted TCR beta CDR3 regions from RNA transcripts. The HTBI set primed first-round TCR CDR3 RT-PCR. TCRdb processed the multiplex PCR reads anew with MiXCR; each CDR3 protein has one entry. The sample lists about 180,000 distinct CDR3 sequences, around 15% occurring once. Material for sequencing was blood. This clonotype was obtained from a woman between 45 and 65 years old with Graves' hyperthyroidism. This chain connects TRBV10-2 to TRBJ1-1; D ambiguous. CDR3 coding DNA: TGCGCCAGCAGTGCCCACCCCGAGGTCGGAGCTTTCTTT. This codes for CASSAHPEVGAFF.